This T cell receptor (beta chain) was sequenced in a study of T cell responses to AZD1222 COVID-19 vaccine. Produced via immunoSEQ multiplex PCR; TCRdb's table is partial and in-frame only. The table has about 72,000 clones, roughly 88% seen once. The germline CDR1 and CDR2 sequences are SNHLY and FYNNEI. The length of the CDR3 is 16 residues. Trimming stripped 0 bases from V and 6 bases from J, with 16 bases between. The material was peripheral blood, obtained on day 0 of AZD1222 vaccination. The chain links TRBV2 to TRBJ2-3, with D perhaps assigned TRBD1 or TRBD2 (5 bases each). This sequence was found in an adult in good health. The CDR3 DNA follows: TGTGCCAGCAGTGAAGCGCTTCCGGGGACCTCGGATACGCAGTATTTT. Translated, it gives CASSEALPGTSDTQYF.